This TCR beta chain appears in the sequencing data of a study of blood T cell repertoires in COVID-19. Study background: Collection of acute and convalescent COVID-19 samples took place in the United States, Italy and Spain.

Repertoires were generated with immunoSEQ multiplex PCR, while TCRdb's copy carries only in-frame clones and drops some. The table has roughly 70,000 clones, less than 85% seen once. Material: peripheral blood. This TCR came from a man aged 55-75 years with acute or convalescent COVID-19.

This CDR3 reads CASSVAVAGTDTQYF. In nucleotides, the CDR3 is TGTGCCAGCAGCGTAGCCGTAGCGGGGACAGATACGCAGTATTTT. V gene TRBV9 combines with J gene TRBJ2-3; 8 bases map to TRBD2. The junction had 3 bases not matched to a gene; V was cut back by 0 bases and J by 3 bases. CDR3 length equals 15 residues. Germline V CDR1 and CDR2: SGDLS, YYNGEE.